This TCR beta chain originates from a study of response to subunit inactivated influenza vaccine. As to this clonotype: The antigen remains unidentified.

Whole-study results and caveats: The study's authors posited that every seasonal influenza vaccination enlists few new T cells.

TCRdb fed the RT-PCR reads into MiXCR, producing one record per CDR3 protein. The sample lists around 250,000 distinct CDR3 sequences, roughly an eighth seen once, with roughly 7.7% in the top ten. This receptor was taken from a man between 50 and 59 years old who received an inactivated influenza vaccine. The specimen comprised non-naive T cells sorted from PBMCs, sampled roughly 15 days before vaccination.

This CDR3 reads CASRTQGRGQPQHF. The CDR3 DNA reads as TGCGCCAGCAGAACTCAGGGTCGCGGACAGCCCCAGCATTTT. The chain employs TRBV10-2 and TRBJ1-5; possible D gene TRBD1, 5 bases. CDR1 is WSHSY and CDR2 is SAAADI in the germline V gene. CDR3 size: 14 residues. Trimming removed 6 bases from V and 7 bases from J, with 16 bases in between.